Shown below are 27 T cell receptor beta chains from a single sample sequenced in a study of blood T cell repertoires in COVID-19. Sequencing was performed with immunoSEQ multiplex PCR; in TCRdb, only in-frame clones are kept and a portion is missing. The table shows about 250,000 clones, with about 87% occurring only once. Input material: peripheral blood. All receptors come from a woman in her thirties with COVID-19, enrolled during active disease.

This chain connects TRBV5-8 to TRBJ1-1; D perhaps matches TRBD1 (6 bases). CDR3 length equals 15 residues. Germline V lookup: CDR1 SGHTS, CDR2 YDEGEE. Deletions cut 0 bases from V and 1 base from J, with 10 bases between. The CDR3 reads CASSLAHRENTEAFF. CDR3 nucleotide sequence: TGTGCCAGCAGCTTGGCCCACAGGGAGAACACTGAAGCTTTCTTT. Together with reference TRBV5-8 and TRBJ1-1, the CDR3 gives the full variable domain: EAGVTQSPTHLIKTRGQQATLRCSPISGHTSVYWYQQALGLGLQFLLWYDEGEERNRGNFPPRFSGRQFPNYSSELNVNALELEDSALYLCASSLAHRENTEAFFGQGTRLTVV.

V is TRBV7-9 and J is TRBJ2-5; 8 nucleotides match TRBD1. Germline V gives CDR1 SEHNR, CDR2 FQNEAQ (reference sequence). This CDR3 has 15 amino acids. The V and J ends lost 1 base and 5 bases, in that order; junction bases with no gene match: 6. The CDR3 nucleotides read TGTGCCAGCAGCTTAGTTTCCAGGGGGCACGAGACCCAGTACTTC. As protein: CASSLVSRGHETQYF.

The rearrangement uses TRBV15 and TRBJ1-4; a possible D gene is TRBD1 (6 bases). V lost 6 bases, J lost 6 bases, and 11 bases lay in between. This CDR3 has 13 amino acids. Germline V gene data show CDR1 as LNHNV and CDR2 as YYDKDF (reference sequence). This CDR3 reads CATRRTVDEKLFF. The CDR3 nucleotides are TGTGCCACCAGAAGGACAGTGGATGAAAAACTGTTTTTT.

Only a few counts were recorded for this clone. The chain combines TRBV27 with TRBJ1-4, with 7 bases aligning to TRBD1. The CDR3 extends over 16 amino acids. Germline V gives CDR1 MNHEY, CDR2 SMNVEV (reference sequence). Unmatched junction bases numbered 8, after V lost 0 bases and J lost 7 bases. For the CDR3, the DNA is TGTGCCAGCAGTTTATCGCCAGGGGGAAGGATTGAAAAACTGTTTTTT. This encodes CASSLSPGGRIEKLFF.

The chain is built from TRBV9 and TRBJ2-1; 7 nucleotides match TRBD1. Unmatched junction bases numbered 8, after V lost 3 bases and J lost 2 bases. In germline, CDR1 is SGDLS, CDR2 YYNGEE. The CDR3 spans 16 residues. Written as DNA, the CDR3 is TGTGCCAGCAGCGCCCGGGGACAGCAAACCTACAATGAGCAGTTCTTC. Encoded protein: CASSARGQQTYNEQFF.

The chain links TRBV4-1 to TRBJ1-5; TRBD1 might be the D (6 bases). Germline V CDR1 and CDR2: MGHRA, YSYEKL. The CDR3 is 16 amino acids. Trimming pared 1 base from V and 4 bases from J, leaving 14 bases between. In DNA, the CDR3 is TGCGCCAGCAGCCAAGGGACAGCCACATATAATCAGCCCCAGCATTTT. This gives the protein CASSQGTATYNQPQHF.

The CDR3, as DNA: TGTGCCAGTAGTGTCCGGGCAGGGGATCATGGCTACACCTTC. Its translation is CASSVRAGDHGYTF. V usage is TRBV19 and J usage is TRBJ1-2, with D possibly matching TRBD1 (6 bases). The germline CDR1 and CDR2 sequences are LNHDA and SQIVND (reference sequence). The CDR3 consists of 14 residues. The V end was cut by 5 bases, the J end by 6 bases, with 16 bases between.

Regarding this clone: The junction and the germline gene differ at one end; a read error may be behind it. This chain joins TRBV7-6 and TRBJ2-5, with D unresolved. The CDR3 runs 14 residues. CDR1 is SGHVS and CDR2 is FNYEAQ in the germline V gene. CDR3 loop: CASSLQSIQETQYF. The DNA for the CDR3 is TGTGCCAGCAGCTTACAAAGCATCCAAGAGACTCAGTACTTC.

The chain is built from TRBV3-1 (or the pseudogene TRBV3-2) and TRBJ2-1; weak D call: TRBD1 (6 bases). There are 14 residues in the CDR3. Germline loops: CDR1 LGHDT, CDR2 YNNKEL (reference sequence). V was shortened by 4 bases and J by 8 bases, with 15 bases between the two germline ends. This chain's CDR3 is CASSLGANGDEQFF. CDR3 coding DNA: TGTGCCAGCAGCCTGGGGGCCAACGGGGATGAGCAGTTCTTC.

The chain is built from TRBV7-9 and TRBJ1-4; D is unclear. CDR1 and CDR2 (germline): SEHNR, FQNEAQ (reference sequence). V lost 1 base, J lost 3 bases, and 9 bases lay in between. The CDR3 runs 15 residues. The CDR3 DNA reads as TGTGCCAGCAGCTTAGATCGGGTGCCTAATGAAAAACTGTTTTTT. It encodes CASSLDRVPNEKLFF.

This clone has more than one count but fewer than ten. The rearrangement joins TRBV7-8 to TRBJ1-5, with unresolved D. V was cut by 3 bases and J by 1 base, with 10 bases left in between. This CDR3 comprises 15 residues. The V gene's germline CDR1 is SGHVS and CDR2 FQNEAQ. The CDR3 region has the DNA TGTGCCAGCAGCTTTTCGTACAGAAGCAATCAGCCCCAGCATTTT. It specifies CASSFSYRSNQPQHF.

J is TRBJ2-7 and V is TRBV11-2; D is perhaps TRBD1 (6 bases). The CDR3 runs to 14 residues. V lost 5 bases and J lost 2, with 13 bases in between. Germline-derived CDR1 and CDR2 are SGHAT and FQNNGV. In DNA, the CDR3 is TGTGCCAGCAGCAAAGGCAGGACAGCCTACGAGCAGTACTTC. Protein sequence: CASSKGRTAYEQYF.

The V and J genes are TRBV28 and TRBJ2-5; TRBD1 is a possible D gene (6 bases). The CDR3 runs to 14 residues. The V and J ends lost 5 bases and 1 base respectively, with 11 bases between them. CDR1 is MDHEN, CDR2 SYDVKM, per germline. CDR3 sequence: CASSNTGLQETQYF. The CDR3 nucleotides read TGTGCCAGCAGTAATACAGGGCTCCAAGAGACCCAGTACTTC.

The chain carries TRBV7-2 and TRBJ1-4; D perhaps matches TRBD1 (5 bases). V was cut by 6 bases and J by 8 bases, with 7 bases left in between. Germline-derived CDR1 and CDR2 are SGHTA and FQGNSA. The CDR3 loop spans 11 amino acids. CDR3 in amino acids: CASRGGEKLFF. The CDR3 nucleotides are TGTGCCAGCAGGGGGGGGGAAAAACTGTTTTTT.

V and J are TRBV7-8 and TRBJ2-3; 7 bases map to TRBD2. Germline values: CDR1 SGHVS, CDR2 FQNEAQ. V shed 4 bases and J 6 bases; nucleotides not matched to a gene: 10. The CDR3 covers 15 residues. This CDR3 is CASSSQRDTIDTQYF. The DNA of the CDR3 is TGTGCCAGCAGCTCCCAGCGGGATACGATTGATACGCAGTATTTT.

The J gene is TRBJ1-1, the V gene TRBV14; 8 positions agree with TRBD1. Germline V lookup: CDR1 SGHDN, CDR2 FVKESK. J lost 2 bases, V lost 4 bases, and 12 bases had no gene match. The CDR3 covers 17 residues. CDR3: CASSLTGDADANTEAFF. The CDR3 DNA follows: TGTGCCAGCAGCCTGACAGGGGATGCGGACGCTAACACTGAAGCTTTCTTT.

J is TRBJ2-7 and V is TRBV20-1, with unresolved D. The germline CDR1 and CDR2 sequences are DFQATT and SNEGSKA (reference sequence). Trimming stripped 0 bases from V and 4 bases from J, with 4 bases between. The CDR3 covers 11 residues. Written as DNA, the CDR3 is TGCAGTGCTAGAGACTTTTACGAGCAGTACTTC. Protein: CSARDFYEQYF.

The chain uses TRBV12-3 or TRBV12-4 and TRBJ1-6; D may be TRBD1 (5 bases). Trimming removed 6 bases at V and 9 bases at J, with 12 bases between. The CDR3 spans 13 residues. The CDR3 sequence: CASSKSGFSPLHF. The CDR3 DNA is TGTGCCAGCAGCAAGTCAGGGTTTTCACCCCTCCACTTT.

V is TRBV24-1 and J is TRBJ2-1, with 7 positions matching TRBD2. The CDR3 length is 14 residues. Trimming removed 4 bases from V and 8 bases from J; junction bases left unmatched: 7. Germline V gene lookup returns CDR1 KGHDR and CDR2 SFDVKD. CDR3 loop: CATSDLEREDEQFF. The CDR3 DNA follows: TGTGCCACCAGTGACCTTGAGCGGGAAGATGAGCAGTTCTTC.

V is TRBV5-4 and J is TRBJ2-7; the match to TRBD1 covers 7 bases. The CDR3 length is 15 residues. Losses at the gene ends were 4 bases for V and 0 bases for J; bases not matched to a gene: 7. Germline V gives CDR1 SGHNT, CDR2 YYREEE (reference sequence). As DNA, the CDR3 is TGTGCCAGCAGCGAACAGGGGATTAGCTCCTACGAGCAGTACGTC. This sequence encodes CASSEQGISSYEQYV.

This chain links TRBV7-9 with TRBJ2-1; weak D call: TRBD1 (5 bases). Germline V CDR1 and CDR2: SEHNR, FQNEAQ (reference sequence). This CDR3 has 16 residues. V lost 1 base and J lost 2, with 12 bases in between. Here the CDR3 DNA reads TGTGCCAGCAGCTTAGGGGCAGGGCGGACCTACAATGAGCAGTTCTTC. Amino acids: CASSLGAGRTYNEQFF.

This chain links TRBV5-7 with TRBJ1-2; TRBD1 is a possible D gene (5 bases). TRBV5-7 counts as an open reading frame of uncertain function. The CDR3 consists of 13 residues. Trimming pared 1 base from V and 4 bases from J, leaving 8 bases between. This CDR3 reads CASSLQGAYGYTF. In DNA form, the CDR3 reads TGTGCCAGCAGCTTGCAGGGCGCCTATGGCTACACCTTC.

This clone was seen a single time. The chain is built from TRBV3-1 (or the pseudogene TRBV3-2) and TRBJ2-2; D is undetermined. Trimming took off 0 bases at V and 3 bases at J, with 8 bases between the two ends. The CDR3 loop spans 15 amino acids. CDR1 and CDR2 from the germline V gene are LGHDT and YNNKEL (reference sequence). The CDR3 DNA reads as TGTGCCAGCAGCCAAGAGGTTTCAGACACCGGGGAGCTGTTTTTT. This codes for CASSQEVSDTGELFF.

In this sample, this clone turned up a few times. The rearrangement links TRBV25-1 to TRBJ2-3; no clear D. V lost 6 bases and J lost 6, with 13 bases in between. Germline lookup yields CDR1 MGHDK and CDR2 SYGVNS. This CDR3 has 13 amino acids. As DNA, the CDR3 is TGTGCCAGCAGGAGCAACCTACGCGATACGCAGTATTTT. Its translation: CASRSNLRDTQYF.

The rearrangement links TRBV15 to TRBJ1-2, with D possibly being TRBD1 (5 bases). Trimming left V 0 bases short and J 0 bases short, with 11 bases between. The CDR3 spans 16 residues. CDR1 is LNHNV, CDR2 YYDKDF, per germline (reference sequence). This CDR3 is CATSRDITGANYGYTF. The CDR3 DNA is TGTGCCACCAGCAGAGATATAACAGGAGCTAACTATGGCTACACCTTC.

The J gene is TRBJ1-1, the V gene TRBV10-2, with 7 bases lining up with TRBD1. Germline V CDR1 and CDR2: WSHSY, SAAADI. V was pared by 0 bases and J by 1 base, with 5 bases of the junction left unmatched. This CDR3 is built from 16 residues. The CDR3 loop reads CASSESTPGGNTEAFF. The DNA for the CDR3 is TGCGCCAGCAGTGAGTCCACTCCAGGGGGGAACACTGAAGCTTTCTTT.

This clone was counted once. This chain uses TRBV3-1 (or the pseudogene TRBV3-2) with TRBJ1-1; D unresolved. Per the germline V gene, CDR1 is LGHDT and CDR2 is YNNKEL (reference sequence). Deletions cut 0 bases from V and 4 bases from J, with 6 bases between. This CDR3 is built from 13 residues. The CDR3 loop is CASSQEWATEAFF. CDR3 coding DNA: TGTGCCAGCAGCCAAGAGTGGGCCACTGAAGCTTTCTTT.